These 16 T cell receptor beta chains came from one sample sequenced in a study of vaccination and CD4 T cells after COVID-19. One entry per CDR3 protein results from TCRdb running MiXCR on the PCR reads. The data show 35,000 to 45,000 distinct CDR3 sequences, 35% to 45% seen once. Documented time point: late sampling 161 to 241 days after vaccination in a few convalescent patients. The sequencing here drew on CD4+ T cells from blood, taken about 7 months after SARS-CoV-2 vaccination. All receptors derive from a human donor who had recovered from COVID-19.

This clonotype was recorded a few times. The chain uses TRBV7-2 and TRBJ2-3; TRBD2 aligns across 7 bases. V lost 5 bases to trimming and J lost 4 bases; unmatched junction nucleotides: 9. The CDR3 spans 15 residues. From germline, CDR1 is SGHTA and CDR2 FQGNSA. The CDR3 loop reads CASSTQAGSADTQYF. The CDR3 region has the DNA TGTGCCAGCAGCACGCAAGCGGGATCCGCAGATACGCAGTATTTT.

This clonotype was seen only a few times. This sequence joins TRBV20-1 and TRBJ1-1, with D unclear. V lost 3 bases to trimming and J lost 1 base, with 15 bases between them. CDR3 length: 15 residues. The V gene's germline CDR1 is DFQATT and CDR2 SNEGSKA (reference sequence). In DNA form, the CDR3 reads TGCAGTGCTAGTTTAGCTTTGATTGGGAACACTGAAGCTTTCTTT. Translated: CSASLALIGNTEAFF.

This clonotype was counted between two and nine times. The chain's CDR3 is CSARGGVDTEAFF. The CDR3 bases are TGCAGTGCTAGGGGGGGCGTGGACACTGAAGCTTTCTTT. The chain uses TRBV20-1 and TRBJ1-1; D might be TRBD1 (6 bases). The CDR3 covers 13 residues. Germline CDR1 is DFQATT and CDR2 is SNEGSKA (reference sequence). V was clipped by 3 bases and J by 3 bases, with 11 bases between them.

V usage is TRBV12-3 or TRBV12-4 and J usage is TRBJ1-2; D not resolved. The CDR3 covers 14 residues. V lost 3 bases and J lost 3, with 11 bases in between. The CDR3 coding sequence is TGTGCCAGCAGTTTTGGGCAGACTCACTATGGCTACACCTTC. Translated: CASSFGQTHYGYTF.

V is TRBV21-1 and J is TRBJ1-5; the D segment call TRBD1 is taken from the table without a DNA check. TRBV21-1 is assigned pseudogene status. CDR3 length: 16 residues. CDR3 DNA: TGTGCCAGCAGCGCAAGGACAGGGGGCGGCAATCAGCCCCAGCATTTT. Translation: CASSARTGGGNQPQHF.

This clonotype has more than one count but fewer than ten. The gene calls are TRBV20-1 and TRBJ1-5, with D possibly being TRBD1 (6 bases). The CDR3 has 12 residues. The V end was cut by 7 bases, the J end by 3 bases, with 10 bases between. CDR1 is DFQATT and CDR2 is SNEGSKA in the germline V gene (reference sequence). CDR3 region: CSVRGANQPQHF. CDR3 in DNA: TGCAGTGTTCGGGGGGCCAATCAGCCCCAGCATTTT.

By its share, this clonotype is medium-sized. V gene TRBV27 combines with J gene TRBJ1-5, with D unclear. The germline gives CDR1 MNHEY, CDR2 SMNVEV (reference sequence). The CDR3 length is 15 residues. The V end was cut by 5 bases, the J end by 0 bases, with 11 bases between. CDR3 loop: CASSPRIYSNQPQHF. The CDR3 DNA reads TGTGCCAGCAGTCCCAGGATTTATAGCAATCAGCCCCAGCATTTT.

By share, this clonotype ranks as medium-sized (0.01 to 0.1%). V usage is TRBV20-1 and J usage is TRBJ2-6; TRBD1 matches at 8 bases. V lost 2 bases to trimming and J lost 4 bases; unmatched junction nucleotides: 13. Germline V gene lookup returns CDR1 DFQATT and CDR2 SNEGSKA (reference sequence). This CDR3 region has 18 residues. This chain's CDR3 is CSARTRPQGARGANVLTF. In DNA form, the CDR3 reads TGCAGTGCTAGAACCCGTCCGCAGGGGGCGCGAGGGGCCAACGTCCTGACTTTC.

The chain couples TRBV15 to TRBJ1-2; D perhaps matches TRBD1 (6 bases). Trimming removed 4 bases at V and 4 bases at J, with 10 bases between. Germline-derived CDR1 and CDR2 are LNHNV and YYDKDF (reference sequence). This CDR3 comprises 13 residues. CDR3 DNA sequence: TGTGCCACCAGCACGGACAGTCTCTATGGCTACACCTTC. Its translation: CATSTDSLYGYTF.

This clonotype was recorded a few times. The V and J genes are TRBV24-1 and TRBJ2-2, with 9 bases lining up with TRBD1. CDR3 length: 16 amino acids. Per the germline V gene, CDR1 is KGHDR and CDR2 is SFDVKD. V shed 4 bases and J 7 bases; nucleotides not matched to a gene: 9. This CDR3 is CATSDWGQGTGGELFF. For the CDR3, the DNA is TGTGCCACCAGTGACTGGGGACAGGGCACGGGCGGGGAGCTGTTTTTT.

There are a few counts of this clonotype. CDR3 sequence: CASSYSTADGGYTF. CDR3 bases: TGTGCCAGCAGTTACTCGACGGCCGACGGAGGCTACACCTTC. The V gene is TRBV6-5, the J gene TRBJ1-2; D remains ambiguous. V was clipped by 0 bases and J by 8 bases, with 13 bases between them. This CDR3 is built from 14 residues. Germline V gene lookup returns CDR1 MNHEY and CDR2 SVGAGI.

This clonotype was detected a few times. The chain joins TRBV27 to TRBJ2-7; possibly TRBD1 for D (5 bases). Per the germline V gene, CDR1 is MNHEY and CDR2 is SMNVEV (reference sequence). CDR3 length: 13 amino acids. Trimming stripped 3 bases from V and 4 bases from J, with 10 bases between. CDR3 sequence (DNA): TGTGCCAGCAGTTTGAGACAGCGTTACGAGCAGTACTTC. Its translation: CASSLRQRYEQYF.

This clonotype was seen more than once but under ten times. The chain uses TRBV19 and TRBJ1-2; 9 nucleotides agree with TRBD1. This CDR3 comprises 12 residues. V lost 9 bases and J lost 6; bases outside the gene matches: 5. CDR1 and CDR2 (germline): LNHDA, SQIVND (reference sequence). CDR3 nucleotides: TGTGCCAGCAGGGACAGGGTAGATGGCTACACCTTC. It yields the protein CASRDRVDGYTF.

The V and J genes are TRBV20-1 and TRBJ2-1; TRBD1 matches 9 bases. The CDR3 has 15 amino acids. V shed 6 bases and J 6 bases; nucleotides not matched to a gene: 12. Germline assignment: CDR1 DFQATT and CDR2 SNEGSKA (reference sequence). The CDR3 is CSALLGTGSINEQFF. The CDR3 DNA sequence: TGCAGTGCCCTCCTAGGGACAGGGTCGATCAATGAGCAGTTCTTC.

The sample holds a few counts of this clonotype. J is TRBJ1-2 and V is TRBV6-9, with no clear D. CDR1 MNHGY and CDR2 SVAAGI come from the germline V gene. This CDR3 contains 12 residues. The V and J ends lost 11 bases and 7 bases respectively, with 17 bases between them. As DNA, the CDR3 is TGTGCCTCCCCCGGCACCAAACTTGGCTACACCTTC. The encoded protein is CASPGTKLGYTF.

The chain links TRBV6-5 to TRBJ1-3, with D unclear. From germline, CDR1 is MNHEY and CDR2 SVGAGI. The CDR3 totals 16 residues. Deletions cut 0 bases from V and 5 bases from J, with 14 bases between. CDR3 sequence reads: CASSYSFAGRRNTIYF. DNA for the CDR3: TGTGCCAGCAGTTACTCGTTTGCGGGCAGGAGAAACACCATATATTTT.